This entry features one T cell receptor beta chain sequence. These data are taken from a study of cytomegalovirus exposure and HLA in healthy donors. Vbeta (60) and Jbeta (13) primers were used in the PCR. Sequencing was performed with immunoSEQ multiplex PCR; in TCRdb, only in-frame clones are kept and a portion is missing. The sample lists some 140,000 clones, 79% occurring once. From germline, CDR1 is LGHNA and CDR2 YSLEER. Trimming stripped 0 bases from V and 7 bases from J, with 19 bases between. The CDR3 contains 18 residues. This receptor was identified in a man aged 18 to 30 in good health and CMV-seronegative. The specimen sequenced was PBMCs. The J gene is TRBJ1-6, the V gene TRBV4-3; D ambiguous. The CDR3 reads CASSQESEAGYLNSPLHF. CDR3 sequence (DNA): TGCGCCAGCAGCCAAGAATCGGAGGCGGGGTACCTCAATTCACCCCTCCACTTT.